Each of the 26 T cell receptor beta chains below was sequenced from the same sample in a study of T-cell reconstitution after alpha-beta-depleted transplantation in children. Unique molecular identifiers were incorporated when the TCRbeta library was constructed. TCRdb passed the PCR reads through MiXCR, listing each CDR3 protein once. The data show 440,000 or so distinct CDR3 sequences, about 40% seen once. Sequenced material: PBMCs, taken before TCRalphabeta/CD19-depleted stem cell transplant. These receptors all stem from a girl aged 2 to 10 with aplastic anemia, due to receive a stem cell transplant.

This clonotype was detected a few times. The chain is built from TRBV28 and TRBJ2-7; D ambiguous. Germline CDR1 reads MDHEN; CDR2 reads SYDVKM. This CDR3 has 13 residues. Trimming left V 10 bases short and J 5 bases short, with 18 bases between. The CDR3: CATSGPRRDEQYF. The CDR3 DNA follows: TGTGCCACCTCTGGACCCCGTAGAGACGAGCAGTACTTC.

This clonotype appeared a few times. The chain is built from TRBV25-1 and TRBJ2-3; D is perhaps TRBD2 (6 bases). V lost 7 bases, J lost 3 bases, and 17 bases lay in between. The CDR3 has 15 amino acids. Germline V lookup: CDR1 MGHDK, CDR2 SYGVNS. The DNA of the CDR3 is TGTGCCAGCAAAGAACGGGGAGGAAGGACAGATACGCAGTATTTT. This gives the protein CASKERGGRTDTQYF.

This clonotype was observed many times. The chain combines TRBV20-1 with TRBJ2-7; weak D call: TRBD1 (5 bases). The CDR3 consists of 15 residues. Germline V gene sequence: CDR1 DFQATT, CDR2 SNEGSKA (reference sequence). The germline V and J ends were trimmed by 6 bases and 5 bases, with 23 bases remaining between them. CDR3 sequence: CSATDSTATRNEQYF. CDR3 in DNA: TGCAGTGCCACCGACAGTACGGCAACGAGAAACGAGCAGTACTTC.

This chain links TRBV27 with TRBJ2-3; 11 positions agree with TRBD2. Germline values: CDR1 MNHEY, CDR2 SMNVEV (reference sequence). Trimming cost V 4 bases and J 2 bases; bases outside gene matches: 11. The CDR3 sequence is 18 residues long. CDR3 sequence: CASSSSSGGLSPTDTQYF. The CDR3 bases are TGTGCCAGCAGTTCATCTAGCGGGGGGCTATCGCCCACAGATACGCAGTATTTT.

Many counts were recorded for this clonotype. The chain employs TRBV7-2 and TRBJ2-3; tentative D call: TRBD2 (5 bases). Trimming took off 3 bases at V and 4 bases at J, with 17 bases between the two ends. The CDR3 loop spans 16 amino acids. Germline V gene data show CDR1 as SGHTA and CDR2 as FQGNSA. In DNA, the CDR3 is TGTGCCAGCAGCTTCAGCGGCCTTATCCCCCCAGATACGCAGTATTTT. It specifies CASSFSGLIPPDTQYF.

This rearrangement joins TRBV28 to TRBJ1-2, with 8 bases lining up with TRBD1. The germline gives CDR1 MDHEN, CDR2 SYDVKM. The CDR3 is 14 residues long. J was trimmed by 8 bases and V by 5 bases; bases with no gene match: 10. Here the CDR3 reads CASSLSGQGTGYTF. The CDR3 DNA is TGTGCCAGCAGTCTCTCAGGACAGGGTACGGGCTACACCTTC.

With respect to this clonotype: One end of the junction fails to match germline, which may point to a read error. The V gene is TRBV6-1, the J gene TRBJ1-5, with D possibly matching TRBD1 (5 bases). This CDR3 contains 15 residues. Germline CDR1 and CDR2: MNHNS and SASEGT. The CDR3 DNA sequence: TGTGCCAGGAGTGCAGGCAGGGCCCTTTCTCAGCCCCAGCATTTT. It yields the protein CARSAGRALSQPQHF.

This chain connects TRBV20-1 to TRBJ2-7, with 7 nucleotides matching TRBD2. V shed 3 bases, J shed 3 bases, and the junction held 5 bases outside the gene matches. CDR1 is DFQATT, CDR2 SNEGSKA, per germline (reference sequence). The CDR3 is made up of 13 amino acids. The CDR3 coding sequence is TGCAGTGCTAGTCTGCTAGCGGACTACGAGCAGTACTTC. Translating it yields CSASLLADYEQYF.

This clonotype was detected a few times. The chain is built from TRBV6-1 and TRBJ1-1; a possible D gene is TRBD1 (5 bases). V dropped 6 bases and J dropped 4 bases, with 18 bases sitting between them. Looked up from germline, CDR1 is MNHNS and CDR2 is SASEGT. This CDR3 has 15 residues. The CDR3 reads CASSPHEGRSTEAFF. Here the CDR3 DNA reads TGTGCCAGCAGCCCCCACGAGGGGCGAAGCACTGAAGCTTTCTTT.

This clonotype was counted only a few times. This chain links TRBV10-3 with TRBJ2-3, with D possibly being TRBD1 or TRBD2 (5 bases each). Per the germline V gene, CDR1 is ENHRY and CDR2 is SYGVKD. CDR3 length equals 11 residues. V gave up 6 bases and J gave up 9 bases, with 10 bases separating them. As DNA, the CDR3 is TGTGCCATCAGGGGACCGAGGACGCAGTATTTT. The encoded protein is CAIRGPRTQYF.

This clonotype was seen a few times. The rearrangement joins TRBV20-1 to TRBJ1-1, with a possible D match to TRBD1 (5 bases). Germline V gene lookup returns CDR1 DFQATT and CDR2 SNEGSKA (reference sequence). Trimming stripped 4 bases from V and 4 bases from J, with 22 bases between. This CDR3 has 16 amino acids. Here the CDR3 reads CSATGTHSLLSTEAFF. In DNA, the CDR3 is TGCAGTGCTACCGGGACTCATAGCCTGTTGAGCACTGAAGCTTTCTTT.

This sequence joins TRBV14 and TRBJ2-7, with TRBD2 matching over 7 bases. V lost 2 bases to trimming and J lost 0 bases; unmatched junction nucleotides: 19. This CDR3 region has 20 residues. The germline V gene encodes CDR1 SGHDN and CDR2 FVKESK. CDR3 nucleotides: TGTGCCAGCAGCCAAAGGGGACTAACCTTACAAGCGGGAACCTCCTACGAGCAGTACTTC. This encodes CASSQRGLTLQAGTSYEQYF.

CDR3 loop: CASTLGHSYNEQFF. CDR3 coding DNA: TGTGCCAGCACCCTCGGGCACTCCTACAATGAGCAGTTCTTC. The chain has TRBV5-5 and TRBJ2-1; D uncertain. Trimming pared 6 bases from V and 0 bases from J, leaving 10 bases between. The CDR3 is made up of 14 amino acids. In germline, CDR1 is SGHKS, CDR2 YYEKEE (reference sequence). The complete variable domain, with remaining parts taken from reference TRBV5-5 and TRBJ2-1, reads DAGVTQSPTHLIKTRGQQVTLRCSPISGHKSVSWYQQVLGQGPQFIFQYYEKEERGRGNFPDRFSARQFPNYSSELNVNALLLGDSALYLCASTLGHSYNEQFFGPGTRLTVL.

CDR3 DNA sequence: TGTGCCAGCAGGGGACAGAGCTCTGGGGCCAACGTCCTGACTTTC. Encoded protein: CASRGQSSGANVLTF. The chain recombines TRBV6-1 with TRBJ2-6; 7 bases line up with TRBD1. In germline, CDR1 is MNHNS, CDR2 SASEGT. The CDR3 is made up of 15 amino acids. Losses at the gene ends were 6 bases for V and 0 bases for J; bases not matched to a gene: 2.

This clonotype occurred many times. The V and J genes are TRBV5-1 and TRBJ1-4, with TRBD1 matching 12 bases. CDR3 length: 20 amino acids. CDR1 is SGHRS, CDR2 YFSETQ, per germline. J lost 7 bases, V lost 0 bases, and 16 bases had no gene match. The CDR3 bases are TGCGCCAGCAGCTTGGGGGGTCCCGGGACAGGGGGCGAAGTAAGTGAAAAACTGTTTTTT. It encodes CASSLGGPGTGGEVSEKLFF.

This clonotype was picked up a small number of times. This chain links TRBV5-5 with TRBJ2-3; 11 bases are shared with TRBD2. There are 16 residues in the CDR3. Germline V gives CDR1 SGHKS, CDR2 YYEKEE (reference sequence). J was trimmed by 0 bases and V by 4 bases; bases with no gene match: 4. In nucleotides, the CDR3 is TGTGCCAGCAGCAAGGGACTAGCGGCTAGCACAGATACGCAGTATTTT. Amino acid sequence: CASSKGLAASTDTQYF.

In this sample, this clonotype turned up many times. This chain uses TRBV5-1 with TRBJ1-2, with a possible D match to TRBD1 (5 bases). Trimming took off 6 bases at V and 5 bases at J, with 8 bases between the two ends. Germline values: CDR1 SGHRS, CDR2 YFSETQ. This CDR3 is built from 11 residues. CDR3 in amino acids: CASTEGYGYTF. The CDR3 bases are TGCGCCAGCACGGAGGGGTATGGCTACACCTTC.

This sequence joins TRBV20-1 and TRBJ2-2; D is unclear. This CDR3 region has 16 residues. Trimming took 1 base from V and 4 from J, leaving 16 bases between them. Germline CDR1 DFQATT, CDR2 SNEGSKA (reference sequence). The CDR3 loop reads CSARAGQIDSTGELFF. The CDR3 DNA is TGCAGTGCTAGAGCTGGGCAGATAGATTCCACCGGGGAGCTGTTTTTT.

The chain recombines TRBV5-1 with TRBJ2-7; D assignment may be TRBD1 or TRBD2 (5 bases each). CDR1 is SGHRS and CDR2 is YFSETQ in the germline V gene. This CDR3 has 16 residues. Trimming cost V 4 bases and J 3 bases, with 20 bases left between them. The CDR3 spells CASSTMKGRGDYEQYF. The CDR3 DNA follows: TGCGCCAGCAGCACTATGAAGGGTAGAGGGGACTACGAGCAGTACTTC. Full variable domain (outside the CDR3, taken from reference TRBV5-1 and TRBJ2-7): KAGVTQTPRYLIKTRGQQVTLSCSPISGHRSVSWYQQTPGQGLQFLFEYFSETQRNKGNFPGRFSGRQFSNSRSEMNVSTLELGDSALYLCASSTMKGRGDYEQYFGPGTRLTVT.

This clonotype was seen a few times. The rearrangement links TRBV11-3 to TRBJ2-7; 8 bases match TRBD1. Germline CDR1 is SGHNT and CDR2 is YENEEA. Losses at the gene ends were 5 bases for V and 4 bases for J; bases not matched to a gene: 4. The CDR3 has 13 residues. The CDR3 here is CASSPGDRYEQYF. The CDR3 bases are TGTGCCAGCAGCCCCGGGGACAGGTACGAGCAGTACTTC.

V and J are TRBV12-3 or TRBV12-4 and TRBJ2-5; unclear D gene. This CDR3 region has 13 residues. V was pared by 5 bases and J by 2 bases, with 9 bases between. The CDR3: CASSDGRQETQYF. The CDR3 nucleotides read TGTGCCAGCAGTGACGGACGGCAAGAGACCCAGTACTTC.

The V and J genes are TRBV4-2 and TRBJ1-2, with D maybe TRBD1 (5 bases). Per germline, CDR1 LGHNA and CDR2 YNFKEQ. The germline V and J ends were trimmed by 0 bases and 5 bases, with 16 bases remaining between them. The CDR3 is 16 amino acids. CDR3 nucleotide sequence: TGTGCCAGCAGCCAAGATCCTTCTAGGGGCTGGTATGGCTACACCTTC. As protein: CASSQDPSRGWYGYTF.

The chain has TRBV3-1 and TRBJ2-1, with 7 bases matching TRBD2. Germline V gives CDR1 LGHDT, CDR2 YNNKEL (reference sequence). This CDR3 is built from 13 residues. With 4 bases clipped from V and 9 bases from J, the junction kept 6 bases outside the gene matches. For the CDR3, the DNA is TGTGCCAGCAGCCGCACTAGCGTTGGTGAGCAGTTCTTC. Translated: CASSRTSVGEQFF.

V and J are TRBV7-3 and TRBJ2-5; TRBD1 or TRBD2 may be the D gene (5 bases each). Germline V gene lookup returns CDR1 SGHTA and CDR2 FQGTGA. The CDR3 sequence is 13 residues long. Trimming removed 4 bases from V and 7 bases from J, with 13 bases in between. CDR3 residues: CASSSDRGGTQYF. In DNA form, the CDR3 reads TGTGCCAGCAGCTCCGACCGGGGCGGGACCCAGTACTTC.

CDR3 region: CASSPGTSGVAEQYF. DNA of the CDR3: TGTGCCAGCAGCCCTGGGACTAGCGGGGTAGCCGAGCAGTACTTC. This chain joins TRBV7-2 and TRBJ2-7; the match to TRBD2 covers 13 bases. The CDR3 is 15 residues long. The germline gives CDR1 SGHTA, CDR2 FQGNSA. With 5 bases clipped from V and 6 bases from J, the junction kept 7 bases outside the gene matches.

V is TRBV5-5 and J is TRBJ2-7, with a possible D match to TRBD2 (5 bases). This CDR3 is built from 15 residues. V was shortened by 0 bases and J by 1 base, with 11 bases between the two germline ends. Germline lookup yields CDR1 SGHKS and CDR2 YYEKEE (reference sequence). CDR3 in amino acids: CASSLAMRASYEQYF. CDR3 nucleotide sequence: TGTGCCAGCAGCTTGGCCATGAGGGCTTCCTACGAGCAGTACTTC.